This T cell receptor (beta chain) was sequenced in a study of T-cell memory formation after mild COVID-19. Study-level information: TCR clusters were mostly donor specific.

This clonotype came up a few times. No antigen is known for it. V was pared by 4 bases and J by 7 bases, with 14 bases of the junction left unmatched. Germline V lookup: CDR1 SEHNR, CDR2 FQNEAQ (reference sequence). The CDR3 has 16 residues. TCRdb re-analysed the 5' RACE reads in MiXCR, keeping a single row per CDR3 protein. This sample has roughly 450,000 distinct CDR3 sequences, with around a sixth found just once. Notes on the study in general: Still unconfirmed is whether the second-wave clones peaking on day 37 recognized SARS-CoV-2. Balance between CD4 and CD8 was seen in clones contracting day 15 to 85, and a CD4+ lean was seen in later expanders.

The sequenced material came from PBMCs or a T cell subset sorted from them (not recorded which). The sequence was collected from an adult woman who had mild COVID-19 (a few samples of this study predate the infection). Cell type and time point are not known. The V gene is TRBV7-9, the J gene TRBJ1-1; 8 bases line up with TRBD1. As DNA, the CDR3 is TGTGCCAGCAGCTACCTCTCGCAGGGGGCTGCTAATGAAGCTTTCTTT. Amino acid sequence: CASSYLSQGAANEAFF.